This entry lists 32 T cell receptor beta chains sequenced from one sample in a study of a mutant IDH1 vaccine in newly diagnosed glioma. Antigens of these TCRs are unknown. Only in-frame clones appear in the TCRdb table, and some are missing; sequencing was by immunoSEQ multiplex PCR. The table records tens of thousands of clones, more than 80% of them present only once. Described time point: week 23, last vaccination. The content of each vaccine dose was 300 ug of mutant IDH1 20-mer peptide, and topical imiquimod accompanied it. The sample here was PBMCs, taken from a glioma patient whose treatment included an IDH1 peptide vaccine. The receptor set was obtained from a man aged 35 to 55 with glioma.

The chain combines TRBV2 with TRBJ2-1, with 11 bases identical to TRBD2. Germline loops: CDR1 SNHLY, CDR2 FYNNEI. This CDR3 is built from 16 residues. The V segment lost 2 bases and the J segment 0 bases; nucleotides outside the gene matches: 0. CDR3 protein: CASSELAGGSYNEQFF. CDR3 nucleotide sequence: TGTGCCAGCAGTGAACTAGCGGGGGGCTCCTACAATGAGCAGTTCTTC.

The rearrangement joins TRBV4-2 to TRBJ1-4; 10 bases match TRBD1. The germline V gene encodes CDR1 LGHNA and CDR2 YNFKEQ. The CDR3 is made up of 18 amino acids. Trimming took 4 bases from V and 0 from J; bases not matched to a gene: 8. The CDR3 DNA reads TGTGCCAGCAGCCGGACAGGGGGAGGGCTACCAACTAATGAAAAACTGTTTTTT. As protein: CASSRTGGGLPTNEKLFF.

This sequence joins TRBV2 and TRBJ2-1; D is unclear. Looked up from germline, CDR1 is SNHLY and CDR2 is FYNNEI. The CDR3 spans 16 residues. V lost 4 bases and J lost 9, with 22 bases in between. This chain's CDR3 is CASSVPTFSLKGEQFF. The CDR3 coding sequence is TGTGCCAGCAGTGTACCCACTTTCTCATTGAAAGGTGAGCAGTTCTTC.

This clone was seen a handful of times. The chain uses TRBV7-6 and TRBJ1-4; 7 bases fit TRBD1. The V gene's germline CDR1 is SGHVS and CDR2 FNYEAQ. The V and J ends lost 3 bases and 7 bases, in that order; junction bases with no gene match: 2. This CDR3 is built from 13 residues. CDR3 loop: CASSLRQGEKLFF. The CDR3, as DNA: TGTGCCAGCAGCTTGCGACAGGGTGAAAAACTGTTTTTT.

This chain connects TRBV29-1 to TRBJ2-5; D might be TRBD1 (5 bases). CDR1 SQVTM and CDR2 ANQGSEA come from the germline V gene. The CDR3 extends over 12 amino acids. Trimming pared 4 bases from V and 3 bases from J, leaving 9 bases between. DNA of the CDR3: TGCAGCGTTGTAGGGGTTGAAGAGACCCAGTACTTC. It codes for CSVVGVEETQYF.

The rearrangement links TRBV7-9 to TRBJ1-6; D is uncertain. From germline, CDR1 is SEHNR and CDR2 FQNEAQ (reference sequence). The CDR3 consists of 13 residues. V was clipped by 2 bases and J by 7 bases, with 6 bases between them. DNA for the CDR3: TGTGCCAGCAGCTTACACGAAAATTCACCCCTCCACTTT. Translated, it gives CASSLHENSPLHF.

The gene calls are TRBV18 and TRBJ2-5; tentative D call: TRBD1 (6 bases). Germline CDR1 and CDR2: KGHSH and LQKENI. The ends were cut back, 2 bases at V and 1 base at J, with 8 bases in the middle. The CDR3 sequence is 14 residues long. In DNA form, the CDR3 reads TGTGCCAGCTCACCATCAGGGGTCCAAGAGACCCAGTACTTC. Residues: CASSPSGVQETQYF.

This clone was counted once. CDR3 nucleotide sequence: TGTGCCAGCAGCTCCCGGACAGGGTCCTACGAGCAGTACTTC. Its translation is CASSSRTGSYEQYF. V is TRBV5-4 and J is TRBJ2-7; 8 bases are shared with TRBD1. CDR3 size: 14 residues. Germline V lookup: CDR1 SGHNT, CDR2 YYREEE (reference sequence). J was trimmed by 1 base and V by 3 bases; bases with no gene match: 3. Drawing the rest from reference TRBV5-4 and TRBJ2-7, the complete variable domain is ETGVTQSPTHLIKTRGQQVTLRCSSQSGHNTVSWYQQALGQGPQFIFQYYREEENGRGNFPPRFSGLQFPNYSSELNVNALELDDSALYLCASSSRTGSYEQYFGPGTRLTVT.

The gene calls are TRBV5-5 and TRBJ2-5; 7 bases agree with TRBD2. Trimming cost V 4 bases and J 5 bases; bases outside gene matches: 11. CDR1 and CDR2 (germline): SGHKS, YYEKEE (reference sequence). The CDR3 spans 15 residues. This CDR3 reads CASSLGGTKGETQYF. The DNA of the CDR3 is TGTGCCAGCAGCCTGGGGGGGACCAAGGGCGAGACCCAGTACTTC.

V usage is TRBV30 and J usage is TRBJ1-1; possibly TRBD1 for D (5 bases). From germline, CDR1 is GTSNPN and CDR2 SVGIG (reference sequence). The germline V and J ends were trimmed by 5 bases and 1 base, with 8 bases remaining between them. The CDR3 extends over 12 amino acids. The CDR3 loop is CAWGQSNTEAFF. CDR3 coding DNA: TGTGCCTGGGGACAATCGAACACTGAAGCTTTCTTT.

The chain employs TRBV7-2 and TRBJ2-2; 7 bases are shared with TRBD2. CDR1 is SGHTA and CDR2 is FQGNSA in the germline V gene. This CDR3 spans 13 amino acids. Germline trimming cut 3 bases from V and 11 bases from J; bases unmatched to any gene: 6. The CDR3 bases are TGTGCCAGCAGCTTCTGGGCGGGAGTAGAGCTGTTTTTT. Translated: CASSFWAGVELFF.

The chain combines TRBV5-1 with TRBJ2-3, with D perhaps given as TRBD1 or TRBD2 (6 bases each). This CDR3 contains 15 residues. The V end lost 0 bases, the J end lost 1 base, and 9 bases lay between the germline ends. Germline V CDR1 and CDR2: SGHRS, YFSETQ. CDR3 amino acids: CASSLAGAGTDTQYF. In DNA form, the CDR3 reads TGCGCCAGCAGCTTGGCGGGGGCGGGCACAGATACGCAGTATTTT. The variable domain in full, completed from reference TRBV5-1 and TRBJ2-3, reads KAGVTQTPRYLIKTRGQQVTLSCSPISGHRSVSWYQQTPGQGLQFLFEYFSETQRNKGNFPGRFSGRQFSNSRSEMNVSTLELGDSALYLCASSLAGAGTDTQYFGPGTRLTVL.

The V and J genes are TRBV6-6 and TRBJ2-3, with D perhaps given as TRBD1 or TRBD2 (5 bases each). The V gene's germline CDR1 is MNHNY and CDR2 SVGAGI (reference sequence). This CDR3 comprises 15 residues. Trimming cost V 7 bases and J 3 bases, with 17 bases left between them. This chain's CDR3 is CASTKNGDGTDTQYF. CDR3 nucleotide sequence: TGTGCCAGCACCAAGAACGGGGACGGAACAGATACGCAGTATTTT.

This clone was counted a few times. The chain joins TRBV5-1 to TRBJ1-5; D gene uncertain. Germline V gene sequence: CDR1 SGHRS, CDR2 YFSETQ. The CDR3 is made up of 15 amino acids. V gave up 4 bases and J gave up 0 bases, with 11 bases separating them. CDR3 DNA sequence: TGCGCCAGCAGCATAGACGGGGATAGCAATCAGCCCCAGCATTTT. Translated: CASSIDGDSNQPQHF.

The chain joins TRBV7-2 to TRBJ2-7; D possibly corresponds to TRBD2 (5 bases). The CDR3 extends over 13 amino acids. Per the germline V gene, CDR1 is SGHTA and CDR2 is FQGNSA. The ends were cut back, 8 bases at V and 6 bases at J, with 17 bases in the middle. Written as DNA, the CDR3 is TGTGCCAGCGCCCAAAAGGGAGACGGCGAGCAGTACTTC. Encoded protein: CASAQKGDGEQYF.

The chain joins TRBV29-1 to TRBJ2-5; 9 bases fit TRBD1. The CDR3 spans 14 residues. V gave up 4 bases and J gave up 3 bases; unmatched junction bases: 6. Germline loops: CDR1 SQVTM, CDR2 ANQGSEA. CDR3 sequence (DNA): TGCAGCGTTGGATACAGGGGGCGGAAAGAGACCCAGTACTTC. Translated, it gives CSVGYRGRKETQYF.

The chain uses TRBV27 and TRBJ2-7; the D is unclear. Germline V lookup: CDR1 MNHEY, CDR2 SMNVEV (reference sequence). The ends were cut back, 5 bases at V and 3 bases at J, with 17 bases in the middle. CDR3 length: 15 amino acids. CDR3 bases: TGTGCCAGCAGTCCCGCTGAGAGGATGGGCTACGAGCAGTACTTC. This encodes CASSPAERMGYEQYF.

The rearrangement links TRBV19 to TRBJ1-3, with 9 bases aligning to TRBD1. The J segment lost 1 base and the V segment lost 3 bases, leaving 7 bases of the junction unmatched. This CDR3 region has 17 residues. Germline V gene lookup returns CDR1 LNHDA and CDR2 SQIVND (reference sequence). The CDR3 here is CASSMLGQGASGNTIYF. The DNA of the CDR3 is TGTGCCAGTAGTATGCTGGGACAGGGAGCGTCTGGAAACACCATATATTTT.

The rearrangement uses TRBV6-5 and TRBJ2-3; 7 bases align to TRBD2. The CDR3 is 15 amino acids. The germline V gene has CDR1 MNHEY and CDR2 SVGAGI. J gave up 2 bases and V 8 bases, and 10 bases lay outside the gene matches. The CDR3 region has the DNA TGTGCCAGCGCTTTGGGGGGGGACCTCACAGATACGCAGTATTTT. Encoded protein: CASALGGDLTDTQYF.

This chain connects TRBV4-2 to TRBJ2-7; 11 bases fit TRBD2. Germline CDR1 is LGHNA and CDR2 is YNFKEQ. CDR3 length equals 15 residues. J gave up 1 base and V 4 bases, and 3 bases lay outside the gene matches. The DNA for the CDR3 is TGTGCCAGCAGCCTAGCGGGGGGGACATCCTACGAGCAGTACTTC. Translated, it gives CASSLAGGTSYEQYF.

CDR3 in amino acids: CASSDRGAIDEQFF. The CDR3 bases are TGTGCCAGCAGTGACAGGGGGGCAATCGATGAGCAGTTCTTC. The chain links TRBV6-4 to TRBJ2-1, with D possibly being TRBD1 or TRBD2 (6 bases each). There are 14 residues in the CDR3. Germline loops: CDR1 MRHNA, CDR2 SNTAGT. V was pared by 2 bases and J by 8 bases, with 13 bases between.

The CDR3 DNA is TGTGCCAGCCTCCCTAGCAGGGCCGACGAGCAGTACTTC. As protein: CASLPSRADEQYF. The chain employs TRBV28 and TRBJ2-7; D might be TRBD1 or TRBD2, each matching 5 bases. From germline, CDR1 is MDHEN and CDR2 SYDVKM. V was clipped by 8 bases and J by 5 bases, with 16 bases between them. This CDR3 is 13 amino acids long.

This chain uses TRBV5-3 with TRBJ1-4; D possibly corresponds to TRBD1 (5 bases). Being an ORF, TRBV5-3 has a function that is uncertain. V was clipped by 4 bases and J by 7 bases, with 17 bases between them. The CDR3 consists of 15 residues. The CDR3 reads CARSVPPGGGEKLFF. Written as DNA, the CDR3 is TGTGCCAGAAGCGTCCCCCCGGGGGGAGGTGAAAAACTGTTTTTT.

This clone was seen once. The chain joins TRBV11-2 to TRBJ2-5, with D maybe TRBD2 (6 bases). V lost 3 bases to trimming and J lost 9 bases, with 11 bases between them. Per the germline V gene, CDR1 is SGHAT and CDR2 is FQNNGV. The CDR3 spans 12 residues. As DNA, the CDR3 is TGTGCCAGCAGCTTCCTTCCGGGGGCCCAGTACTTC. Encoded protein: CASSFLPGAQYF.

The J gene is TRBJ2-2, the V gene TRBV7-8; D is undetermined. This CDR3 region has 12 residues. Per the germline V gene, CDR1 is SGHVS and CDR2 is FQNEAQ. Trimming cost V 5 bases and J 0 bases, with 1 base left between them. The CDR3 protein is CASSPNTGELFF. In DNA form, the CDR3 reads TGTGCCAGCAGCCCGAACACCGGGGAGCTGTTTTTT.

Concerning this clone: At one end, the junction sequence differs from germline, possibly due to a read error. CDR3 DNA: TGTGCCTGCAGTCCCAGGGAGGGAAACACCATATATTTT. As protein: CACSPREGNTIYF. V usage is TRBV6-1 and J usage is TRBJ1-3; the D gene is possibly TRBD1 (5 bases). Germline lookup yields CDR1 MNHNS and CDR2 SASEGT. There are 13 residues in the CDR3.

This clone was detected only a few times. The chain combines TRBV7-9 with TRBJ2-4; D is undetermined. Germline CDR1 SEHNR, CDR2 FQNEAQ (reference sequence). V was clipped by 0 bases and J by 0 bases, with 6 bases between them. CDR3 size: 15 residues. The CDR3 sequence is CASSLAGLAKNIQYF. CDR3 DNA: TGTGCCAGCAGCTTAGCGGGTTTAGCCAAAAACATTCAGTACTTC.

The V and J genes are TRBV30 and TRBJ1-2; D gene uncertain. CDR3 length equals 12 residues. The V end was cut by 3 bases, the J end by 8 bases, with 13 bases between. The germline V gene has CDR1 GTSNPN and CDR2 SVGIG (reference sequence). CDR3 DNA: TGTGCCTGGAGCCACAACACGGGAGGCTACACCTTC. It encodes CAWSHNTGGYTF. The variable domain in full, with the rest retrieved from reference TRBV30 and TRBJ1-2, is SQTIHQWPATLVQPVGSPLSLECTVEGTSNPNLYWYRQAAGRGLQLLFYSVGIGQISSEVPQNLSASRPQDRQFILSSKKLLLSDSGFYLCAWSHNTGGYTFGSGTRLTVV.

V is TRBV7-2 and J is TRBJ2-7; 8 nucleotides align to TRBD2. This CDR3 is 14 amino acids long. Germline lookup yields CDR1 SGHTA and CDR2 FQGNSA. V was pared by 1 base and J by 2 bases, with 1 base of the junction left unmatched. The CDR3 sequence is CASSLVAGPYEQYF. In DNA, the CDR3 is TGTGCCAGCAGCTTAGTAGCGGGACCCTACGAGCAGTACTTC. Full variable domain (rest looked up from reference TRBV7-2 and TRBJ2-7): GAGVSQSPSNKVTEKGKDVELRCDPISGHTALYWYRQSLGQGLEFLIYFQGNSAPDKSGLPSDRFSAERTGGSVSTLTIQRTQQEDSAVYLCASSLVAGPYEQYFGPGTRLTVT.

The chain couples TRBV7-2 to TRBJ1-2, with D unresolved. The CDR3 is 12 amino acids. Trimming pared 4 bases from V and 5 bases from J, leaving 8 bases between. Germline V gene sequence: CDR1 SGHTA, CDR2 FQGNSA. CDR3 sequence (DNA): TGTGCCAGCAGCTCCCCGGGGTATGGCTACACCTTC. Residues: CASSSPGYGYTF.

The rearrangement links TRBV7-9 to TRBJ2-5; the D is unclear. The germline CDR1 and CDR2 sequences are SEHNR and FQNEAQ (reference sequence). CDR3 length: 13 residues. V lost 0 bases and J 5 bases, leaving 7 bases between the germline ends. CDR3 sequence reads: CASSLARSETQYF. DNA for the CDR3: TGTGCCAGCAGCTTAGCGCGGTCCGAGACCCAGTACTTC.

The chain links TRBV20-1 to TRBJ1-2; D might be TRBD1 (6 bases). Germline V lookup: CDR1 DFQATT, CDR2 SNEGSKA (reference sequence). V dropped 6 bases and J dropped 8 bases, with 13 bases sitting between them. This CDR3 region has 11 residues. The CDR3 is CSAGSGVGYTF. In DNA form, the CDR3 reads TGCAGTGCCGGTTCAGGGGTAGGCTACACCTTC.